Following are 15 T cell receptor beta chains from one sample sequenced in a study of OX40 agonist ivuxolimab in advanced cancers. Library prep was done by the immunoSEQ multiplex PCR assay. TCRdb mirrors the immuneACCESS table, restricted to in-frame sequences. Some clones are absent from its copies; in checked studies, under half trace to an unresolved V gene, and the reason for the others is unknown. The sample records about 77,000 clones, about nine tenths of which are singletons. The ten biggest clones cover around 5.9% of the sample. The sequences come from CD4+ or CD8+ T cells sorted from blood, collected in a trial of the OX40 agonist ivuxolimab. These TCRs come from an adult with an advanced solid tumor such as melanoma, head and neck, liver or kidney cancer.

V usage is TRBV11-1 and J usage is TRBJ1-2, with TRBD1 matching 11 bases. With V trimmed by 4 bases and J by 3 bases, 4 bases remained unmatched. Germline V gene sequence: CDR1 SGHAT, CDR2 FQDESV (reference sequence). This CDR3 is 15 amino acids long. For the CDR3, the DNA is TGTGCCAGCAGCTCTGGACAGGGGGCTCACTATGGCTACACCTTC. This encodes CASSSGQGAHYGYTF. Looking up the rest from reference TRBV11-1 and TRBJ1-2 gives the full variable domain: EAEVAQSPRYKITEKSQAVAFWCDPISGHATLYWYRQILGQGPELLVQFQDESVVDDSQLPKDRFSAERLKGVDSTLKIQPAELGDSAMYLCASSSGQGAHYGYTFGSGTRLTVV.

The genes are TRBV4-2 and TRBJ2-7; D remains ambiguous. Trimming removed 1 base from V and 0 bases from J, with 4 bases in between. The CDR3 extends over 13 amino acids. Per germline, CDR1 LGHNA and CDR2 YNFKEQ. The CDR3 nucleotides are TGTGCCAGCAGCCAAGCAGTCTCCTACGAGCAGTACTTC. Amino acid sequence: CASSQAVSYEQYF.

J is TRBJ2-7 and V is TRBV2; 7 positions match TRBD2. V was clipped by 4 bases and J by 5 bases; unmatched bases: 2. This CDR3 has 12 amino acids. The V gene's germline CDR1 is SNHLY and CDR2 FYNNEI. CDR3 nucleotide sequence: TGTGCCAGCAGTGCGACTAGCCACGAGCAGTACTTC. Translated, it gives CASSATSHEQYF.

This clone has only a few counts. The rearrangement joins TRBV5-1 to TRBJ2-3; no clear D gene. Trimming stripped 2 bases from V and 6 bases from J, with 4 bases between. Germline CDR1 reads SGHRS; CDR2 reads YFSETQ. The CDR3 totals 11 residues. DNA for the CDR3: TGCGCCAGCAGCTTCAGGGATACGCAGTATTTT. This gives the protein CASSFRDTQYF.

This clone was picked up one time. Written as DNA, the CDR3 is TGTGTCAGAAGCGGTAGAAGGCGATACGAGCAGTACTTC. It codes for CVRSGRRRYEQYF. The V and J genes are TRBV7-5 and TRBJ2-7. TRBV7-5 is annotated as a pseudogene. The CDR3 runs 13 residues.

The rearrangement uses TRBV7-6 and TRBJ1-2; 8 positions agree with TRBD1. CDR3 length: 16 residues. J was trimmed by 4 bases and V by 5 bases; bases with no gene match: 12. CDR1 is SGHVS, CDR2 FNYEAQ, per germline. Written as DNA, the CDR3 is TGTGCCAGCAGCCCAGGGACAGGAGGTGGGATCTATGGCTACACCTTC. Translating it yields CASSPGTGGGIYGYTF.

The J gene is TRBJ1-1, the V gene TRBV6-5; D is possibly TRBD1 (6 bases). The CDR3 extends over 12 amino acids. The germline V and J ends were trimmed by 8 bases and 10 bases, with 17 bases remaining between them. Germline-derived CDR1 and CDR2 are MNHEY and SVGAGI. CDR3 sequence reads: CASLPGQGRAFF. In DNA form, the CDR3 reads TGTGCCAGCCTTCCGGGGCAGGGGAGAGCTTTCTTT.

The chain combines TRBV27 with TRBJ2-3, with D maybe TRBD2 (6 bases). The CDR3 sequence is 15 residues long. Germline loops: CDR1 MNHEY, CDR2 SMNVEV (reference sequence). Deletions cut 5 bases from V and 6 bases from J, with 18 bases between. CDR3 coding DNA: TGTGCCAGCAGTCCCACCCGCGGGGCCTTGGATACGCAGTATTTT. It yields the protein CASSPTRGALDTQYF.

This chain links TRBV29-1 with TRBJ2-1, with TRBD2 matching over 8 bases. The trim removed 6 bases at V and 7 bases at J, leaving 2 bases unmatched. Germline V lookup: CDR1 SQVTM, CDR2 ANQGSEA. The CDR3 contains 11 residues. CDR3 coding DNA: TGCAGCGTGGGACTAGTAAATGAGCAGTTCTTC. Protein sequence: CSVGLVNEQFF.

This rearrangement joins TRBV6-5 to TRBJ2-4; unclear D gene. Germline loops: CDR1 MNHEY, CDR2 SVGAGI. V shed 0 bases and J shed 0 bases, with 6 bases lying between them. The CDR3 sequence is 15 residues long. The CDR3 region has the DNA TGTGCCAGCAGTTACTCAGGTCTAGCCAAAAACATTCAGTACTTC. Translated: CASSYSGLAKNIQYF.

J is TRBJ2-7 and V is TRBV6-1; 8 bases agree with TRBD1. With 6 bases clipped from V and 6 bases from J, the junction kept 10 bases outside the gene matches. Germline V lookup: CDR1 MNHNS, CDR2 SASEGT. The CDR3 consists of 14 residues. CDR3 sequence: CASRKGQEFSEQYF. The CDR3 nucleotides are TGTGCCAGCAGGAAGGGACAGGAGTTTTCCGAGCAGTACTTC.

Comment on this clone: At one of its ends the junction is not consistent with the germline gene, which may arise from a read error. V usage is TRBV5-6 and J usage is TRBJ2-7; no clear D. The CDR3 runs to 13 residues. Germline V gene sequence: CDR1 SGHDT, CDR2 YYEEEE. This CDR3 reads CASSLVGSYEQHF. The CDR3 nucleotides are TGTGCCAGCAGCTTGGTGGGCAGCTACGAGCAGCACTTC.

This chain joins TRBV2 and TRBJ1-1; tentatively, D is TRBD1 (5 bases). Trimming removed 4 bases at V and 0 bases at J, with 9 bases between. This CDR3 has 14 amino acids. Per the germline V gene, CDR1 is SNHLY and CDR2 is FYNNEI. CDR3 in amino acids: CASSVWGLNTEAFF. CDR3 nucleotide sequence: TGTGCCAGCAGTGTGTGGGGCCTGAACACTGAAGCTTTCTTT.

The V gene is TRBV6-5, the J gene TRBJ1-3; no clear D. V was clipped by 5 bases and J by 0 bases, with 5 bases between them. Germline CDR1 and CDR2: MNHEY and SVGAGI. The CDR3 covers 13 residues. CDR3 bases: TGTGCCAGCAGTGGCCGCTCTGGAAACACCATATATTTT. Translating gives CASSGRSGNTIYF.

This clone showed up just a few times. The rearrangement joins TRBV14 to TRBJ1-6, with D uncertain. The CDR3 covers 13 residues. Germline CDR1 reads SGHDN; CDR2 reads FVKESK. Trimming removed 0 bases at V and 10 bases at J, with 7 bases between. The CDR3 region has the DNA TGTGCCAGCAGCCAAGAGTGGATATCACCCCTCCACTTT. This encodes CASSQEWISPLHF.